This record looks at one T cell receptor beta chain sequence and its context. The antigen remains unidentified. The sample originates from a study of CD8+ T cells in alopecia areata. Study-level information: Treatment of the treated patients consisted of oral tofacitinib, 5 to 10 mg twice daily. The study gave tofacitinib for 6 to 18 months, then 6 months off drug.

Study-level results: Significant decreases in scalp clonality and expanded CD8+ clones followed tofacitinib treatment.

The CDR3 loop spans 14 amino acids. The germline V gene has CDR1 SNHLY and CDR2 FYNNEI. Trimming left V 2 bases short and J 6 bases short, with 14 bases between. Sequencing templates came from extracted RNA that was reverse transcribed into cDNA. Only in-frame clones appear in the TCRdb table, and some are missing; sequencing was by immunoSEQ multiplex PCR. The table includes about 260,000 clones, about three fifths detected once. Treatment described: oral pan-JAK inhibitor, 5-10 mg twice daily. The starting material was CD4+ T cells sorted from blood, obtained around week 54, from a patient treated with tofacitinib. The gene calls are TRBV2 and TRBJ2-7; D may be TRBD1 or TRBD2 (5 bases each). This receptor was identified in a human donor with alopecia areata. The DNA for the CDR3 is TGTGCCAGCAGTGAACTGTTCGGGGCAGCCGAGCAGTACTTC. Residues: CASSELFGAAEQYF.